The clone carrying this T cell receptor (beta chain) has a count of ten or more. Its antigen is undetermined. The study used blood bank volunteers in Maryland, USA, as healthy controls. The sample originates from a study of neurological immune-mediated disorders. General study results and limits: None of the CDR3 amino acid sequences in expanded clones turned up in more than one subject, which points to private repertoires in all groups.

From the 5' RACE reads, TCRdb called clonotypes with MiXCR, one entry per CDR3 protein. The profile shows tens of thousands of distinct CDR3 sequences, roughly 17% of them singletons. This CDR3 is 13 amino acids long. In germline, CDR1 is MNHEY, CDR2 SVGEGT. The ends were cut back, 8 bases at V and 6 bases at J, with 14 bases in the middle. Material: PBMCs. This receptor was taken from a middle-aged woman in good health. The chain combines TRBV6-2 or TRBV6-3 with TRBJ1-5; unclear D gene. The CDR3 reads CASSKDWSQPQHF. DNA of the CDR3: TGTGCCAGCTCCAAGGATTGGAGTCAGCCCCAGCATTTT.